The sample holds a few counts of the clone carrying this T cell receptor (beta chain). Regions amplified from RNA transcripts were the TCR beta CDR3 regions. HTBI primers were employed in a first-round RT-PCR of the TCR CDR3. MiXCR, run by TCRdb on the multiplex PCR reads, gives a single entry per CDR3 protein. The data show hundreds of thousands of distinct CDR3 sequences, roughly 15% seen once. The sample belongs to a study of T cells in Graves' hyperthyroidism and ophthalmopathy. Sequenced material: blood. The receptor was derived from a woman younger than 30 with Graves' hyperthyroidism.

The CDR3 here is CASSIAGSSGNTIYF. In DNA form, the CDR3 reads TGTGCCAGTAGTATCGCTGGGAGCTCTGGAAACACCATATATTTT. The chain is built from TRBV19 and TRBJ1-3; D gene unclear. The CDR3 is 15 amino acids. The V end lost 3 bases, the J end lost 0 bases, and 9 bases lay between the germline ends. Germline V gives CDR1 LNHDA, CDR2 SQIVND (reference sequence).